This T cell receptor (beta chain) was captured in a study of T cell repertoires in cytomegalovirus infection. General study points: CMV carriers having the relevant HLA were flagged by cumulative public TCR beta family frequency.

TCRdb recomputed calls from the reads with MiXCR, one row per CDR3 protein. The sample shows around 900,000 distinct CDR3 sequences, around a third of them seen only once. Points on this clonotype: Its cognate antigen is unknown.

Germline lookup yields CDR1 DFQATT and CDR2 SNEGSKA (reference sequence). Trimming left V 0 bases short and J 4 bases short, with 22 bases between. CDR3 length: 18 residues. The origin of this receptor is a human donor in good health (CMV status not recorded). Some clones in this sample may be carry-over from other donors' samples. This chain joins TRBV20-1 and TRBJ1-5, with D uncertain. Here the sequenced sample was cultured CD8+ T cells from PBMCs, taken from culture after CMV antigen stimulation. CDR3 bases: TGCAGTGCTAGAGATGGCCCCGGGCTTGAGCGGCCGAATCAGCCCCAGCATTTT. It encodes CSARDGPGLERPNQPQHF.